Given below is one TCR beta chain in context. Its antigen is not known. The record originates from a study of T cell repertoires in cytomegalovirus infection. Each CDR3 protein is one row after TCRdb ran MiXCR on the reads. This table has 700,000 to 900,000 distinct CDR3 sequences, roughly 28% appearing once. V was clipped by 2 bases and J by 0 bases, with 22 bases between them. The CDR3 runs to 19 residues. Per the germline V gene, CDR1 is MNHNY and CDR2 is SVGAGI (reference sequence). The chain joins TRBV6-6 to TRBJ2-5; D gene ambiguous. Sequenced here: cultured CD8+ T cells from PBMCs, sampled from culture after CMV antigen stimulation. This clonotype originated in a human donor in good health (CMV status not recorded). Some clones in this sample may be carry-over from other donors' samples. The CDR3 DNA reads TGTGCCAGCAGTTACATCATTAGTGGCGACGGTGGATACCAAGAGACCCAGTACTTC. Translating it yields CASSYIISGDGGYQETQYF.